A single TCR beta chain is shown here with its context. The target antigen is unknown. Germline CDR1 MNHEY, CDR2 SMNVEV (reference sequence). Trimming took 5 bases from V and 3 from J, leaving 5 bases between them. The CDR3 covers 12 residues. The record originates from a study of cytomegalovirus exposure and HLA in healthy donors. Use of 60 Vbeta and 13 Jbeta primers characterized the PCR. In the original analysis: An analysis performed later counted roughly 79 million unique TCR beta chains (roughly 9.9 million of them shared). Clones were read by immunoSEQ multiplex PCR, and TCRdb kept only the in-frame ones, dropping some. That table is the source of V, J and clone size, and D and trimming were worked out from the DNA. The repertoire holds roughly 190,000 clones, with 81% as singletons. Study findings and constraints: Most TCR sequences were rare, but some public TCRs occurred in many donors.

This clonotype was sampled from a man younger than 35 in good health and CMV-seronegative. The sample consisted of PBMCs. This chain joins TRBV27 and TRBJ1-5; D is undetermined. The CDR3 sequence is CASSPNNQPQHF. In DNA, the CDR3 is TGTGCCAGCAGTCCCAACAATCAGCCCCAGCATTTT.